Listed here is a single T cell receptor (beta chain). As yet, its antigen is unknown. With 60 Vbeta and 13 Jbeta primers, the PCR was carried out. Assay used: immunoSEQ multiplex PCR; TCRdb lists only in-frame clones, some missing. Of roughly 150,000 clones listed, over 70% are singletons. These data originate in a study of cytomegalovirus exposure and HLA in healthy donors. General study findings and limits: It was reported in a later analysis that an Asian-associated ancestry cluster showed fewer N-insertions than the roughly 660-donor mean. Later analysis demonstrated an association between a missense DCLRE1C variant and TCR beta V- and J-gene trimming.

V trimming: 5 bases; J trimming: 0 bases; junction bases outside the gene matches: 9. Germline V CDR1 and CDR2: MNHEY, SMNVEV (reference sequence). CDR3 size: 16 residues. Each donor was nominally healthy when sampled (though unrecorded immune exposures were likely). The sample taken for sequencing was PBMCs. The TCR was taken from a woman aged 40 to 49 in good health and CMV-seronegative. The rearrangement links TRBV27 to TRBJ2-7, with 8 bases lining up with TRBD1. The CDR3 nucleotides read TGTGCCAGCAGTCTCCGCACCCAGGGGGCCTCCTACGAGCAGTACTTC. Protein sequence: CASSLRTQGASYEQYF.